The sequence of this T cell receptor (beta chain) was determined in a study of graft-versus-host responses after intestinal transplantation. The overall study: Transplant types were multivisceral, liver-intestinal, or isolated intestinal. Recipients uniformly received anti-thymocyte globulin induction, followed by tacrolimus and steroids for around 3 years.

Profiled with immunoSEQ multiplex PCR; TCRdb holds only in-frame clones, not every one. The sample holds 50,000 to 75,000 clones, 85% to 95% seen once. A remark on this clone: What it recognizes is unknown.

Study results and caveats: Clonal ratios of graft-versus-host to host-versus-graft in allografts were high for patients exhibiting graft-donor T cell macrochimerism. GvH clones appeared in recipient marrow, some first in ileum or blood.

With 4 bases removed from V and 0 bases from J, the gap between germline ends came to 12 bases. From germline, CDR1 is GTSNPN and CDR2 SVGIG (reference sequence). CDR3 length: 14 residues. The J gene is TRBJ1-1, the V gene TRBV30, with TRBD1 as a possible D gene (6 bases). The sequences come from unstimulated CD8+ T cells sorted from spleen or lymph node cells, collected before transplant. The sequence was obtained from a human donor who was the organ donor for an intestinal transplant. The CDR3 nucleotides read TGTGCCTGGATCTCGGGACACCTGAACACTGAAGCTTTCTTT. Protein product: CAWISGHLNTEAFF.